The present TCR beta chain was sequenced within a study of cytomegalovirus exposure and HLA in healthy donors. PCR amplification relied on 60 Vbeta primers (plus 13 Jbeta primers). TCRdb's table, derived via immunoSEQ multiplex PCR, lists solely in-frame clones and lacks some. Among about 110,000 clones listed, 74% were seen once. Trimming took 5 bases from V and 1 from J, leaving 11 bases between them. The CDR3 contains 14 residues. Germline assignment: CDR1 LNHDA and CDR2 SQIVND (reference sequence). This clone appeared a few times. The antigen is unknown. The study's findings and limits: Several top significant clusters appeared, in a later analysis, to be linked to common viral pathogens.

Sequenced material: PBMCs. The chain combines TRBV19 with TRBJ1-1, with a tentative D call TRBD1 (5 bases). The source of this sequence is a man in his fifties in good health and CMV-seropositive. The CDR3 is CASSFRASNTEAFF. CDR3 DNA sequence: TGTGCCAGTAGTTTCAGGGCTTCGAACACTGAAGCTTTCTTT.